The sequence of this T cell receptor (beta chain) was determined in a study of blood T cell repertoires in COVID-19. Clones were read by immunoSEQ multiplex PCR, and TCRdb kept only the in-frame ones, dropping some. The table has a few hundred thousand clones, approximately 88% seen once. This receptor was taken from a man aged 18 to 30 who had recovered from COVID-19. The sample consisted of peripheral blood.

The CDR3 nucleotides are TGTGCCAGCAGTTACTCCGGCAGGGGGCTCGGGTCACCCCTCCACTTT. Amino acids: CASSYSGRGLGSPLHF. This chain connects TRBV6-5 to TRBJ1-6; TRBD1 aligns across 8 bases. The CDR3 is 16 amino acids. Germline CDR1 reads MNHEY; CDR2 reads SVGAGI. The junction had 8 bases not matched to a gene; V was cut back by 0 bases and J by 10 bases.